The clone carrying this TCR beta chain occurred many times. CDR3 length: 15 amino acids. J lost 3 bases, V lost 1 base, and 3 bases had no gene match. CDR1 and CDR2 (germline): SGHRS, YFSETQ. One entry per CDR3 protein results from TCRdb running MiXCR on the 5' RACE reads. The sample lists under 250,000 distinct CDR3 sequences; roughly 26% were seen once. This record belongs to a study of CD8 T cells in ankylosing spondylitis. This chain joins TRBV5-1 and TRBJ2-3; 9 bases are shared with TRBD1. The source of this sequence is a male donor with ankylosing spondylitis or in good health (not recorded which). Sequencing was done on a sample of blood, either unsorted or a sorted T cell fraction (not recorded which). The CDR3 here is CASSLRQGGTDTQYF. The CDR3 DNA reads TGCGCCAGCAGCTTGAGACAGGGGGGTACAGATACGCAGTATTTT.